The T cell receptor beta chain described here comes from a study of Tregs in tolerant kidney transplant recipients. Study-level points and caveats: The small number of patients limits these findings pending further validation.

CDR3 length: 15 amino acids. CDR1 is SGHTA and CDR2 is FQGNSA in the germline V gene. The ends were cut back, 1 base at V and 0 bases at J, with 9 bases in the middle. Unstimulated Tregs (CD4+CD25+CD127-) and CD4+CD25- non-Tregs were sorted from PBMCs. An overnight rest at 37°C with about 220 IU/ml IL-2 preceded regulatory T cell sorting from thawed PBMCs. A word on this clone: The antigen remains undetermined.

Measured with immunoSEQ multiplex PCR; TCRdb has only the in-frame clones, and not every one. The table has approximately 66,000 clones, approximately 85% seen once. The input for sequencing was Tregs from blood, taken before the transplant. This chain uses TRBV7-2 with TRBJ2-5; D uncertain. The TCR was taken from a human donor who received a combined kidney and bone marrow transplant. As DNA, the CDR3 is TGTGCCAGCAGCTTAGATCTTAGCAACCAAGAGACCCAGTACTTC. Its translation: CASSLDLSNQETQYF.